The sequence of this T cell receptor (beta chain) was determined in a study of blood T cell repertoires in COVID-19. Method: immunoSEQ multiplex PCR; TCRdb's copy keeps in-frame clones and lacks some. The table shows under 250,000 clones, with approximately 85% occurring only once. CDR1 LGHNA and CDR2 YNFKEQ come from the germline V gene. The CDR3 contains 18 residues. Trimming took off 1 base at V and 0 bases at J, with 16 bases between the two ends. The sequenced sample was PBMCs or T cells enriched from blood (not recorded which). This clonotype was sampled from a woman aged 45 to 65 with acute COVID-19. This chain uses TRBV4-2 with TRBJ1-3; the D is unclear. The CDR3 reads CASSQVGGSKSSGNTIYF. The CDR3 nucleotides read TGTGCCAGCAGCCAAGTAGGCGGTTCAAAGAGCTCTGGAAACACCATATATTTT.